The clone carrying this T cell receptor (beta chain) occurred once. The sample originates from a study of T cell changes during pregnancy in multiple sclerosis. Clones were sequenced by immunoSEQ multiplex PCR, and TCRdb holds only the in-frame ones, with some missing. The sample has over 80,000 clones, approximately 90% seen once. Per the germline V gene, CDR1 is SGHDT and CDR2 is YYEEEE. The CDR3 is 15 residues long. V was pared by 2 bases and J by 4 bases, with 13 bases between. The material sequenced was peripheral blood, taken in the second trimester of pregnancy. The receptor's source is a female donor in good health, enrolled as a control in a pregnancy study. The chain uses TRBV5-6 and TRBJ2-1, with a possible D match to TRBD1 (5 bases). The CDR3 DNA sequence: TGTGCCAGCAGCTTTGGCAGGGCATGGTACAATGAGCAGTTCTTC. Translation gives CASSFGRAWYNEQFF. Using reference TRBV5-6 and TRBJ2-1 for the parts outside the CDR3, the full variable domain is DAGVTQSPTHLIKTRGQQVTLRCSPKSGHDTVSWYQQALGQGPQFIFQYYEEEERQRGNFPDRFSGHQFPNYSSELNVNALLLGDSALYLCASSFGRAWYNEQFFGPGTRLTVL.